These 27 T cell receptor beta chains share one sample of origin, sequenced in a study of cytomegalovirus exposure and HLA in healthy donors (dated by TCRdb to about 2017). The library was generated by the immunoSEQ multiplex PCR assay. The multiplex PCR relied on a mix of 60 forward primers for TCR Vbeta segments and 13 reverse primers for TCR Jbeta segments. The table was pulled from immuneACCESS by TCRdb, which kept in-frame rearrangements only. Such tables lose some clones; where checked, under half of the loss comes from unresolved V genes, and the rest has no known cause. Present in this sample are some 200,000 clones, roughly 74% of which were seen just once. The ten largest clonotypes hold 2.9% of the sample. Sequencing was performed on PBMCs. These TCRs come from a female donor in good health and CMV-seronegative.

This clone appeared once. CDR3 DNA: TGTGCCAGCAGCTTAGGGGACCGGGACAGGGCTACCTACGAGCAGTACTTC. The encoded protein is CASSLGDRDRATYEQYF. This chain links TRBV7-9 with TRBJ2-7, with 9 bases that match TRBD1. The CDR3 covers 17 residues. Germline CDR1 SEHNR, CDR2 FQNEAQ (reference sequence). J was trimmed by 2 bases and V by 1 base; bases with no gene match: 9.

In its sample, this clone was seen once. The J gene is TRBJ2-7, the V gene TRBV6-1; D is unresolved. Germline V gene lookup returns CDR1 MNHNS and CDR2 SASEGT. The CDR3 has 11 amino acids. Trimming took 5 bases from V and 6 from J, leaving 8 bases between them. CDR3 in DNA: TGTGCCAGCAGTCCCTTCCTCGAGCAGTACTTC. Encoded protein: CASSPFLEQYF.

The chain carries TRBV7-2 and TRBJ2-3; 8 bases fit TRBD2. V was clipped by 8 bases and J by 5 bases; unmatched bases: 12. The germline CDR1 and CDR2 sequences are SGHTA and FQGNSA. The CDR3 has 15 amino acids. The CDR3 region has the DNA TGTGCCAGCGGTGGAGGGGCGGGAGGAAGAGATACGCAGTATTTT. As protein: CASGGGAGGRDTQYF.

The CDR3 region has the DNA TGTGCCAGTAGTATAGGGAGGAGGACCTGGTTCTTC. Its protein is CASSIGRRTWFF. The genes are TRBV19 and TRBJ2-1; D is possibly TRBD2 (5 bases). V gave up 1 base and J gave up 15 bases, with 13 bases separating them. The CDR3 sequence is 12 residues long. Germline V gives CDR1 LNHDA, CDR2 SQIVND (reference sequence).

Only one count was recorded for this clone. V is TRBV6-5 and J is TRBJ1-1, with 7 positions matching TRBD1. Germline CDR1 and CDR2: MNHEY and SVGAGI. The ends lost 8 bases at V and 4 bases at J; junction bases unmatched: 7. This CDR3 has 13 residues. CDR3 loop: CASLDRVGTEAFF. The CDR3 DNA sequence: TGTGCCAGCCTTGACAGGGTTGGCACTGAAGCTTTCTTT.

V usage is TRBV19 and J usage is TRBJ1-5; 9 bases fit TRBD1. Germline V gene sequence: CDR1 LNHDA, CDR2 SQIVND (reference sequence). With V trimmed by 4 bases and J by 8 bases, 3 bases remained unmatched. This CDR3 has 13 residues. The CDR3 sequence: CASSTWTGEPQHF. Here the CDR3 DNA reads TGTGCCAGTAGTACCTGGACAGGGGAGCCCCAGCATTTT.

This sequence joins TRBV6-1 and TRBJ2-7; TRBD1 aligns across 8 bases. Unmatched junction bases numbered 4, after V lost 3 bases and J lost 3 bases. CDR1 is MNHNS, CDR2 SASEGT, per germline. The length of the CDR3 is 14 residues. The DNA for the CDR3 is TGTGCCAGCAGTGACAGGGGGCCCAACTACGAGCAGTACTTC. It is translated as CASSDRGPNYEQYF.

This clone was recorded a few times. V and J are TRBV7-9 and TRBJ2-5, with 7 positions matching TRBD1. After removal of 5 bases from V and 1 base from J, the junction contained 13 bases not matched to a gene. Germline lookup yields CDR1 SEHNR and CDR2 FQNEAQ (reference sequence). This CDR3 has 17 residues. The CDR3 protein is CASSPPWGQPTQETQYF. CDR3 sequence (DNA): TGTGCCAGCAGCCCACCATGGGGACAGCCTACCCAAGAGACCCAGTACTTC.

V is TRBV11-2 and J is TRBJ2-3; 10 bases fit TRBD2. V shed 4 bases and J 3 bases; nucleotides not matched to a gene: 10. This CDR3 has 17 amino acids. In germline, CDR1 is SGHAT, CDR2 FQNNGV. This CDR3 is CASSSWTSGGRTDTQYF. CDR3 bases: TGTGCCAGCAGCTCGTGGACTAGCGGAGGGAGAACAGATACGCAGTATTTT. Full variable domain (remainder filled in from reference TRBV11-2 and TRBJ2-3): EAGVAQSPRYKIIEKRQSVAFWCNPISGHATLYWYQQILGQGPKLLIQFQNNGVVDDSQLPKDRFSAERLKGVDSTLKIQPAKLEDSAVYLCASSSWTSGGRTDTQYFGPGTRLTVL.

Here the CDR3 DNA reads TGTGCCAGCAGGCGGGGGGGGAACGCCGGTGTCAGCTCCTACGAGCAGTACTTC. The encoded protein is CASRRGGNAGVSSYEQYF. The V call is TRBV28, the J call TRBJ2-7, with 9 bases fitting TRBD2. Germline-derived CDR1 and CDR2 are MDHEN and SYDVKM. This CDR3 comprises 18 residues. Germline trimming cut 6 bases from V and 0 bases from J; bases unmatched to any gene: 15.

The V gene is TRBV7-2, the J gene TRBJ1-4; no clear D gene. The CDR3 has 14 amino acids. V was trimmed by 5 bases and J by 6 bases, leaving 13 bases between them. Germline loops: CDR1 SGHTA, CDR2 FQGNSA. This CDR3 is CASSGRWGDEKLFF. CDR3 coding DNA: TGTGCCAGCAGCGGGAGGTGGGGAGATGAAAAACTGTTTTTT.

The chain recombines TRBV19 with TRBJ2-2, with a weak D call TRBD1 (6 bases). Trimming stripped 7 bases from V and 0 bases from J, with 15 bases between. The germline V gene encodes CDR1 LNHDA and CDR2 SQIVND (reference sequence). This CDR3 is built from 16 residues. The CDR3 here is CASTVTGLTNTGELFF. The CDR3 region has the DNA TGTGCCAGTACCGTGACAGGACTTACGAACACCGGGGAGCTGTTTTTT. The entire variable domain, with the rest obtained from reference TRBV19 and TRBJ2-2, is as follows: DGGITQSPKYLFRKEGQNVTLSCEQNLNHDAMYWYRQDPGQGLRLIYYSQIVNDFQKGDIAEGYSVSREKKESFPLTVTSAQKNPTAFYLCASTVTGLTNTGELFFGEGSRLTVL.

The chain uses TRBV2 and TRBJ2-5, with D perhaps matching TRBD2 (6 bases). The ends were cut back, 5 bases at V and 5 bases at J, with 9 bases in the middle. Germline CDR1 reads SNHLY; CDR2 reads FYNNEI. CDR3 size: 12 residues. CDR3 region: CASSRLAETQYF. For the CDR3, the DNA is TGTGCCAGCAGTAGGCTAGCGGAGACCCAGTACTTC.

This clone was counted a few times. The chain combines TRBV5-6 with TRBJ1-2; the D gene is possibly TRBD1 (5 bases). There are 14 residues in the CDR3. V lost 4 bases and J 8 bases, leaving 18 bases between the germline ends. Germline values: CDR1 SGHDT, CDR2 YYEEEE. CDR3 in DNA: TGTGCCAGCAGCACGCCCCTCGGGGGGAGCGGCTACACCTTC. Amino acids: CASSTPLGGSGYTF.

This rearrangement joins TRBV7-3 to TRBJ2-1; possible D gene TRBD1, 7 bases. V gave up 5 bases and J gave up 6 bases, with 20 bases separating them. The CDR3 is 16 residues long. Germline values: CDR1 SGHTA, CDR2 FQGTGA. DNA of the CDR3: TGTGCCAGCAGCCAGGAGGGGGCCAACACAGGCAATGAGCAGTTCTTC. It encodes CASSQEGANTGNEQFF.

The rearrangement links TRBV4-3 to TRBJ2-5; D is unresolved. This CDR3 comprises 16 residues. Trimming removed 0 bases at V and 5 bases at J, with 16 bases between. Germline assignment: CDR1 LGHNA and CDR2 YSLEER. The CDR3 bases are TGCGCCAGCAGCCAAGATCCGCCCCCGGTCGTGGAGACCCAGTACTTC. This gives the protein CASSQDPPPVVETQYF.

The chain combines TRBV5-6 with TRBJ1-1; D is uncertain. CDR3 length: 16 amino acids. Trimming took off 1 base at V and 0 bases at J, with 13 bases between the two ends. CDR1 SGHDT and CDR2 YYEEEE come from the germline V gene. The CDR3, as DNA: TGTGCCAGCAGCTTGATAGAGGGCCGGATGAACACTGAAGCTTTCTTT. It codes for CASSLIEGRMNTEAFF. The full variable domain, in which reference TRBV5-6 and TRBJ1-1 provide the parts outside the CDR3, is DAGVTQSPTHLIKTRGQQVTLRCSPKSGHDTVSWYQQALGQGPQFIFQYYEEEERQRGNFPDRFSGHQFPNYSSELNVNALLLGDSALYLCASSLIEGRMNTEAFFGQGTRLTVV.

This clone was picked up a small number of times. This chain links TRBV7-6 with TRBJ1-1; unclear D gene. Trimming cost V 2 bases and J 0 bases, with 13 bases left between them. Per germline, CDR1 SGHVS and CDR2 FNYEAQ. The CDR3 runs to 16 residues. The CDR3 sequence is CASSLNEVSVNTEAFF. DNA for the CDR3: TGTGCCAGCAGCTTAAACGAGGTCTCAGTGAACACTGAAGCTTTCTTT.

The chain uses TRBV7-8 and TRBJ2-3; D unresolved. CDR3 length equals 19 residues. The germline CDR1 and CDR2 sequences are SGHVS and FQNEAQ. Between the trimmed V and J ends, which lost 0 bases and 0 bases, there was a span of 19 bases. CDR3 residues: CASSLALFPSRPSTDTQYF. CDR3 sequence (DNA): TGTGCCAGCAGCTTAGCCCTTTTCCCCTCTAGGCCAAGCACAGATACGCAGTATTTT.

This clone appeared a single time. The chain employs TRBV19 and TRBJ2-2; D is perhaps TRBD1 (6 bases). The V gene lost 6 bases and the J gene lost 6 bases, with 14 bases spanning the gap. Germline CDR1 and CDR2: LNHDA and SQIVND (reference sequence). The CDR3 spans 14 residues. The CDR3 bases are TGTGCCAGTAGCCCCTCAGGGGCCGCCGGGGAGCTGTTTTTT. Translating it yields CASSPSGAAGELFF.

This chain connects TRBV7-9 to TRBJ1-1; D unclear. V was trimmed by 1 base and J by 10 bases, leaving 10 bases between them. This CDR3 comprises 12 residues. Germline values: CDR1 SEHNR, CDR2 FQNEAQ (reference sequence). In DNA form, the CDR3 reads TGTGCCAGCAGCTTAGATGCGGGCCGAGCTTTCTTT. Its protein product is CASSLDAGRAFF.

V and J are TRBV19 and TRBJ2-2; tentatively, D is TRBD1 (5 bases). The CDR3 consists of 15 residues. Germline lookup yields CDR1 LNHDA and CDR2 SQIVND (reference sequence). V dropped 11 bases and J dropped 5 bases, with 21 bases sitting between them. CDR3 sequence: CASTAGPTKTGELFF. In DNA form, the CDR3 reads TGTGCCTCGACCGCAGGGCCCACTAAGACCGGGGAGCTGTTTTTT.

The chain employs TRBV7-9 and TRBJ1-5; 9 bases agree with TRBD1. Germline values: CDR1 SEHNR, CDR2 FQNEAQ (reference sequence). Unmatched junction bases numbered 8, after V lost 1 base and J lost 4 bases. The CDR3 is 17 amino acids. In DNA form, the CDR3 reads TGTGCCAGCAGCTTAGGAGCCGGGACAGGGCCTAATCAGCCCCAGCATTTT. Its protein is CASSLGAGTGPNQPQHF.

This clone was seen a few times. The genes are TRBV7-6 and TRBJ2-1; D might be TRBD2 (6 bases). This CDR3 contains 17 residues. The germline V and J ends were trimmed by 2 bases and 2 bases, with 16 bases remaining between them. Germline CDR1 is SGHVS and CDR2 is FNYEAQ. In DNA form, the CDR3 reads TGTGCCAGCAGCTTAAGTATTGCGGGGTCAACCTACAATGAGCAGTTCTTC. This gives the protein CASSLSIAGSTYNEQFF.

The chain joins TRBV28 to TRBJ1-2; no clear D gene. Trimming took 8 bases from V and 4 from J, leaving 14 bases between them. The CDR3 sequence is 13 residues long. Germline V gene sequence: CDR1 MDHEN, CDR2 SYDVKM. CDR3 in amino acids: CASLIRTGYGYTF. The CDR3 region has the DNA TGTGCCAGCTTAATCCGAACCGGCTATGGCTACACCTTC.

The rearrangement uses TRBV7-2 and TRBJ1-2, with TRBD1 identical over 9 bases. CDR3 size: 17 residues. Germline V gives CDR1 SGHTA, CDR2 FQGNSA. The junction had 12 bases not matched to a gene; V was cut back by 5 bases and J by 2 bases. CDR3 bases: TGTGCCAGCAGCCCCCGAAGTCCGGGACAGGGCAACTATGGCTACACCTTC. This codes for CASSPRSPGQGNYGYTF.

The CDR3 DNA reads as TGTGCCAGCAGCCTAGACCCTAGCGGGAGCTCCTACAATGAGCAGTTCTTC. Protein product: CASSLDPSGSSYNEQFF. The gene calls are TRBV5-4 and TRBJ2-1; the match to TRBD2 covers 10 bases. This CDR3 contains 17 residues. CDR1 and CDR2 from the germline V gene are SGHNT and YYREEE (reference sequence). The V gene end was trimmed by 4 bases and the J gene end by 0 bases; junction bases not matched to a gene: 7.